A selection of T cell receptor beta chains follows, all from one sample in a study of OX40 agonist ivuxolimab in advanced cancers. This table comes from immunoSEQ multiplex PCR, and its TCRdb copy is limited to in-frame clones, with some not included. In the table there are fewer than 65,000 clones, 84% of which are singletons. The source was CD4+ or CD8+ T cells sorted from blood, collected in a trial of the OX40 agonist ivuxolimab. The receptors here all came from an adult with an advanced solid tumor such as melanoma, head and neck, liver or kidney cancer. CDR3s include the opening cysteine and the closing phenylalanine or tryptophan. Each record gives: CDR3 DNA, CDR3 protein, clone size, D gene, J gene, V gene. A D gene is named only where the DNA matches it firmly. Only part of the rows carry a size: once, few, many, or a class if the clone is expanded.

TGTGCCAGCAGTTCAGGTGACAGGGAGGGCACTGAAGCTTTCTTT,CASSSGDREGTEAFF,once,TRBD1,TRBJ1-1,TRBV6-6
TGTGCCAGCAGCTTAGTGACTAGTTCTTCCTACGAGCAGTACTTC,CASSLVTSSSYEQYF,NA,NA,TRBJ2-7,TRBV7-8
TGTGCCAGCCGAGGTTCTTGGGGCCCTGGGGCCAACGTCCTGACTTTC,CASRGSWGPGANVLTF,NA,NA,TRBJ2-6,TRBV18
TGTGCCAGCAGTGACTCCCCAGGGGGCGCCTACAATGAGCAGTTCTTC,CASSDSPGGAYNEQFF,NA,TRBD1,TRBJ2-1,TRBV6-4
TGTGCCAGCAGCCCCACGACAGGGAGAAACATTCAGTACTTC,CASSPTTGRNIQYF,NA,TRBD1,TRBJ2-4,TRBV7-6
TGTGCCTGGAGTGCCATTGGGGAGGGGCGGGGTTCACCCCTCCACTTT,CAWSAIGEGRGSPLHF,NA,NA,TRBJ1-6,TRBV30
TGTGCCAGCACCCCCGTGGCCTTACAAGAGACCCAGTACTTC,CASTPVALQETQYF,NA,NA,TRBJ2-5,TRBV11-2
TGTGCCAGCAGCTTTATCCTGAACACTGAAGCTTTCTTT,CASSFILNTEAFF,NA,NA,TRBJ1-1,TRBV5-6
TGCGCCAGCAGCCAAGATCTTGAAAGATACGAGCAGTACTTC,CASSQDLERYEQYF,NA,NA,TRBJ2-7,TRBV4-1
TGTGCCAGCAGCCAAGTGGGTCTCACCTATGGCTACACCTTC,CASSQVGLTYGYTF,few,NA,TRBJ1-2,TRBV14
TGTGCCAGCAGTTTATCTTTTCAACAGAAGGCTGGAAACACCATATATTTT,CASSLSFQQKAGNTIYF,NA,NA,TRBJ1-3,TRBV28
TGTGCCAGCAGCCAAGAGACAGGGGTGTTGAACTATGGCTACACCTTC,CASSQETGVLNYGYTF,NA,TRBD1,TRBJ1-2,TRBV4-2
TGTGCCAGCAGTCCCGACAGGGGGGATGAAAAACTGTTTTTT,CASSPDRGDEKLFF,NA,TRBD1,TRBJ1-4,TRBV27
TGTGCCAGCTCACCACCCCTCGGGTCGAACACTGAAGCTTTCTTT,CASSPPLGSNTEAFF,NA,NA,TRBJ1-1,TRBV18
TGTGCCAGCAGCTTAGGTGGGGGCTCGGACACCGGGGAGCTGTTTTTT,CASSLGGGSDTGELFF,NA,NA,TRBJ2-2,TRBV7-7
TGTGCCAGTAAGGAGTGGGCCAAAAACATTCAGTACTTC,CASKEWAKNIQYF,NA,NA,TRBJ2-4,TRBV19
TGTGCCAGCTGTAGGGTTCCGGGGCAGCGAGAGACCCAGTACTTC,CASCRVPGQRETQYF,NA,NA,TRBJ2-5,TRBV27